The clone carrying this T cell receptor beta chain came up once. Trimming took 0 bases from V and 1 from J, leaving 11 bases between them. The CDR3 totals 16 residues. Germline values: CDR1 SGDLS, CDR2 YYNGEE. Some clones are missing from TCRdb's copy, which holds only in-frame ones; the method was immunoSEQ multiplex PCR. The sample shows about 280,000 clones, 86% of them seen only once. The record originates from a study of blood T cell repertoires in COVID-19. About the research overall: PBMCs, B-cell-depleted T cells, or T cells provided the cDNA or gDNA that made up the material.

V is TRBV9 and J is TRBJ2-1; D gene unclear. Sequenced input: peripheral blood. This receptor was obtained from a woman in her thirties with active or convalescent COVID-19. DNA for the CDR3: TGTGCCAGCAGCGTAGCCCCAACGACATCCTACAATGAGCAGTTCTTC. It codes for CASSVAPTTSYNEQFF.